This T cell receptor beta chain emerged from a study of control samples from healthy donors and cancer patients (dated by TCRdb to 2020 to 2022). The receptor library was made with the immunoSEQ multiplex PCR assay. TCRdb carries this immuneACCESS record with in-frame sequences only. Its versions omit some clonotypes, under half of them owing to an unresolved V gene in the studies checked, with the rest unexplained. The sample table contains approximately 120,000 clones; only one count was recorded for around nine tenths of them. The ten largest make up roughly 18% of the sample. In regard to this clone: Its antigen is unknown. Within one base of it there is no much larger clone, and no base qualities were kept.

Reading the germline V gene (reference sequence) gives CDR1 SSHAT and CDR2 FNYEAQ. A distance of 13 bases separates the germline ends of V and J, which lose 4 bases and 6 bases respectively. The CDR3 runs 13 amino acids, cysteine and phenylalanine included. This entry keeps only the CDR3 DNA: 39 bases, framed from base 1. The specimen was blood. Recombination joined TRBV7-7 with TRBJ2-7, with TRBD2 perhaps the D gene, on 6 matching bases. The source is a woman in her forties or fifties in good health. The CDR3 loop reads CASSSGLLGEQYF. The DNA sequence follows: TGTGCCAGCAGCTCGGGACTGCTTGGCGAGCAGTACTTC.